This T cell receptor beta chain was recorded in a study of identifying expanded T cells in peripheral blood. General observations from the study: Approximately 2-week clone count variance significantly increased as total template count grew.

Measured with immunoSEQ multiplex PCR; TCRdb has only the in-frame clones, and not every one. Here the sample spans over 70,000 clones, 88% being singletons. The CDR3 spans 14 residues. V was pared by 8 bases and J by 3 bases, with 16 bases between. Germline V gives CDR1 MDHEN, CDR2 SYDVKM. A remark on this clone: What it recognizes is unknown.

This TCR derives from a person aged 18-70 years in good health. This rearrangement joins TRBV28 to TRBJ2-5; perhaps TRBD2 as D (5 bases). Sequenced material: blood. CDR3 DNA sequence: TGTGCCAGCGAGTCCCCAGCGGAAAAAGAGACCCAGTACTTC. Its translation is CASESPAEKETQYF.